These 10 T cell receptor beta chains came from one sample sequenced in a study of breast tumors, draining lymph nodes, adjacent tissues. TCRdb processed the multiplex PCR reads anew with MiXCR; each CDR3 protein has one entry. The sample includes fewer than 200,000 distinct CDR3 sequences, 30% to 40% seen only once; the top ten take approximately 3.9%. Samples came from axillary lymph nodes draining the breast cancer. Sequencing was carried out using axillary lymph node tissue. The receptors here all came from a female donor with breast cancer. Some clones in this sample may be carry-over from other donors' samples.

A note on this clonotype: No conserved phenylalanine or tryptophan ends this CDR3, so it is likely a read error. The CDR3 sequence: CATSAVASGEKYQETQYP. As DNA, the CDR3 is TGTGCCACCAGTGCCGTGGCTAGCGGGGAGAAGTACCAAGAGACCCAGTACCCC. This rearrangement joins TRBV24-1 to TRBJ2-5, with TRBD2 matching 9 bases. CDR1 and CDR2 from the germline V gene are KGHDR and SFDVKD. V shed 5 bases, J shed 0 bases, and the junction held 12 bases outside the gene matches. The CDR3 is made up of 18 amino acids.

This clonotype occurred once. One junction end disagrees with the germline gene, perhaps due to a read error. J is TRBJ2-5 and V is TRBV15; D remains unclear. Germline V gives CDR1 LNHNV, CDR2 YYDKDF (reference sequence). There are 15 residues in the CDR3. The CDR3 sequence: CATNRDSHRQETQYF. Here the CDR3 DNA reads TGTGCCACCAACAGAGATTCGCATCGCCAAGAGACCCAGTACTTC.

This clonotype was seen only once. The rearrangement uses TRBV20-1 and TRBJ1-2; the D gene is possibly TRBD1 (6 bases). The CDR3 length is 14 residues. The ends were cut back, 6 bases at V and 3 bases at J, with 17 bases in the middle. CDR1 is DFQATT, CDR2 SNEGSKA, per germline (reference sequence). The DNA for the CDR3 is TGCAGTGCCCCTAAGGGGGGGGAAGACTATGGCTACACCTTC. It codes for CSAPKGGEDYGYTF.

A note on this clonotype: This clone may be a read error of a much larger clone one base away. This CDR3 is CARRRGQGTYNEQFF. In DNA, the CDR3 is TGTGCCCGCAGAAGGGGACAGGGGACCTACAATGAGCAGTTCTTC. The J gene is TRBJ2-1, the V gene TRBV6-5, with 10 nucleotides matching TRBD1. Germline CDR1 and CDR2: MNHEY and SVGAGI. CDR3 length: 15 residues.

The sample holds a few counts of this clonotype. A read error may be the cause here, since a much bigger clone is one base away. CDR3 loop: CASSVDPIAGSSANTIYF. For the CDR3, the DNA is TGTGCCAGCAGCGTAGACCCAATTGCAGGGAGCTCTGCAAACACCATATATTTT. J is TRBJ1-3 and V is TRBV9; D is perhaps TRBD1 (5 bases). The V gene's germline CDR1 is SGDLS and CDR2 YYNGEE. The CDR3 totals 18 residues. Filled out from reference TRBV9 and TRBJ1-3, the complete variable domain reads DSGVTQTPKHLITATGQRVTLRCSPRSGDLSVYWYQQSLDQGLQFLIQYYNGEERAKGNILERFSAQQFPDLHSELNLSSLELGDSALYFCASSVDPIAGSSANTIYFGEGSWLTVV.

This clonotype was seen many times. The genes are TRBV20-1 and TRBJ2-3; weak D call: TRBD2 (6 bases). Per the germline V gene, CDR1 is DFQATT and CDR2 is SNEGSKA (reference sequence). The CDR3 has 13 residues. With 3 bases removed from V and 4 bases from J, the gap between germline ends came to 11 bases. CDR3 DNA sequence: TGCAGTGCTAGGCGGGAAGTAGCAGATACGCAGTATTTT. This sequence encodes CSARREVADTQYF.

At least ten counts were recorded for this clonotype. V and J are TRBV6-5 and TRBJ2-5; TRBD1 might be the D (6 bases). The length of the CDR3 is 15 residues. From germline, CDR1 is MNHEY and CDR2 SVGAGI. V was clipped by 3 bases and J by 7 bases, with 18 bases between them. DNA for the CDR3: TGTGCCAGCAGTTATCAGGGGCACATTTCGGGGACCCAGTACTTC. Amino acid sequence: CASSYQGHISGTQYF.

This clonotype was seen ten or more times. V usage is TRBV12-3 or TRBV12-4 and J usage is TRBJ2-5, with D hard to call. This CDR3 has 15 amino acids. Trimming removed 3 bases from V and 5 bases from J, with 16 bases in between. CDR3 region: CASSFGRRVRETQYF. The CDR3 DNA is TGTGCCAGCAGTTTCGGACGTAGGGTACGGGAGACCCAGTACTTC.

Points on this clonotype: A much larger clone differs from this one at a single base, so this may be a read error. This chain uses TRBV11-3 with TRBJ2-6; weak D call: TRBD2 (5 bases). This CDR3 has 14 residues. Germline values: CDR1 SGHNT, CDR2 YENEEA. The ends were cut back, 8 bases at V and 1 base at J, with 9 bases in the middle. The CDR3 here is CASGSGSGANVLTF. CDR3 in DNA: TGTGCCAGCGGCTCGGGGTCTGGGGCCAACGTCCTGACTTTC. Full variable domain (outside the CDR3, taken from reference TRBV11-3 and TRBJ2-6): EAGVVQSPRYKIIEKKQPVAFWCNPISGHNTLYWYLQNLGQGPELLIRYENEEAVDDSQLPKDRFSAERLKGVDSTLKIQPAELGDSAVYLCASGSGSGANVLTFGAGSRLTVL.

Worth noting for this clonotype: A much larger clonotype is one base distant, so this may be a read error. V gene TRBV5-5 combines with J gene TRBJ2-7; D uncertain. CDR1 is SGHKS and CDR2 is YYEKEE in the germline V gene (reference sequence). V gave up 4 bases and J gave up 6 bases, with 11 bases separating them. The CDR3 contains 12 residues. The CDR3, as DNA: TGTGCCAGCAGCGTAAATCTCTCCGAGCAGTACTTC. It is translated as CASSVNLSEQYF.